This T cell receptor beta chain was captured by sequencing in a study of blood T cell repertoires in COVID-19. Study-wide background: COVID-19 samples from acute and convalescent phases originated in the United States, Italy and Spain.

The assay was immunoSEQ multiplex PCR, and TCRdb's table has in-frame clones only and misses some. The sample includes approximately 76,000 clones, roughly nine tenths of them seen just once. Input material: peripheral blood. The receptor was isolated from a man at least 80 years old in a cohort sampled during active COVID-19.

The CDR3 region is CASSRQGNSPLHF. CDR3 nucleotide sequence: TGTGCCAGCAGTCGACAGGGGAATTCACCCCTCCACTTT. V usage is TRBV6-4 and J usage is TRBJ1-6; TRBD1 aligns across 8 bases. The V gene end was trimmed by 5 bases and the J gene end by 7 bases; junction bases not matched to a gene: 1. This CDR3 is 13 amino acids long. Germline V lookup: CDR1 MRHNA, CDR2 SNTAGT.